The text below deals with one T cell receptor beta chain. Sequencing relied on a cDNA template that was reverse transcribed from extracted RNA. Profiling relied on immunoSEQ multiplex PCR, and the TCRdb table lists in-frame clones only, not all of them. The sample shows some 100,000 clones, roughly 66% of them seen only once. This record belongs to a study of CD8+ T cells in alopecia areata. Germline CDR1 LNHNV, CDR2 YYDKDF (reference sequence). The CDR3 is 17 residues long. Trimming cost V 0 bases and J 0 bases, with 15 bases left between them. This clonotype was sampled from a human donor in good health. Sequences were obtained from CD4+ T cells sorted from blood. The chain is built from TRBV15 and TRBJ2-7, with D perhaps TRBD1 (5 bases). DNA of the CDR3: TGTGCCACCAGCAGAGATAAGGGGTCAGTGAGCTCCTACGAGCAGTACTTC. Translated, it gives CATSRDKGSVSSYEQYF.